This is a list of T cell receptor beta chains from one sample in a study of CD8+ T cells in alopecia areata. TCRdb keeps only in-frame clones here, not all; method: immunoSEQ multiplex PCR. In the table there are approximately 100,000 clones, roughly 60% of which are singletons. Sequenced material: CD8+ T cells sorted from blood, taken at approximately week 60, from a patient treated with tofacitinib. The receptor source for this set is a human donor with alopecia areata. CDR3s include the opening cysteine and the closing phenylalanine or tryptophan. Each record gives: D gene, clone size, V gene, J gene, CDR3 protein, CDR3 DNA. The D gene is left open where the match is weak. Part of the rows lack a size; the others show once, few, many or a class for expanded clones.

d_call: -
clone_size: -
v_call: TRBV30
j_call: TRBJ1-6
cdr3_aa: CAWSVGEGLHLHF
cdr3_nt: TGTGCCTGGAGTGTGGGGGAAGGGCTTCACCTCCACTTT

d_call: TRBD1
clone_size: -
v_call: TRBV14
j_call: TRBJ2-7
cdr3_aa: CASSPSGTGVYEQYF
cdr3_nt: TGTGCCAGCAGCCCTTCCGGGACAGGGGTTTACGAGCAGTACTTC

d_call: TRBD1
clone_size: -
v_call: TRBV15
j_call: TRBJ1-2
cdr3_aa: CATSRDAGQASYGYTF
cdr3_nt: TGTGCCACCAGCAGAGATGCGGGACAGGCCTCCTATGGCTACACCTTC

d_call: -
clone_size: few
v_call: TRBV7-9
j_call: TRBJ2-2
cdr3_aa: CASSFRTGATGELFF
cdr3_nt: TGTGCCAGCAGCTTCCGAACAGGAGCCACCGGGGAGCTGTTTTTT

d_call: -
clone_size: -
v_call: TRBV4-1
j_call: TRBJ2-1
cdr3_aa: CASSQGNNEQFF
cdr3_nt: TGCGCCAGCAGCCAAGGAAACAATGAGCAGTTCTTC

d_call: TRBD1
clone_size: -
v_call: TRBV30
j_call: TRBJ1-4
cdr3_aa: CAWSPGQGREKLFF
cdr3_nt: TGTGCCTGGAGTCCAGGACAGGGGCGGGAAAAACTGTTTTTT

d_call: TRBD2
clone_size: once
v_call: TRBV27
j_call: TRBJ2-1
cdr3_aa: CASSGGGRTYNEQFF
cdr3_nt: TGTGCCAGCAGCGGGGGGGGCCGCACCTACAATGAGCAGTTCTTC

d_call: TRBD1
clone_size: few
v_call: TRBV4-1
j_call: TRBJ2-3
cdr3_aa: CASSQGQRDTDTQYF
cdr3_nt: TGCGCCAGCAGCCAGGGACAGCGTGACACAGATACGCAGTATTTT

d_call: -
clone_size: few
v_call: TRBV5-1
j_call: TRBJ2-3
cdr3_aa: CASSLAEGVSTDTQYF
cdr3_nt: TGCGCCAGCAGCTTGGCCGAGGGGGTTAGCACAGATACGCAGTATTTT

d_call: -
clone_size: -
v_call: TRBV11-2
j_call: TRBJ1-1
cdr3_aa: CASSAGTIEAFF
cdr3_nt: TGTGCCAGCAGCGCTGGGACAATTGAAGCTTTCTTT

d_call: -
clone_size: -
v_call: TRBV27
j_call: TRBJ1-2
cdr3_aa: CASSHGTEGYTF
cdr3_nt: TGTGCCAGCAGTCATGGGACTGAGGGCTACACCTTC

d_call: -
clone_size: -
v_call: TRBV7-9
j_call: TRBJ2-5
cdr3_aa: CASSPVSQETQYF
cdr3_nt: TGTGCCAGCAGCCCCGTGTCCCAAGAGACCCAGTACTTC

d_call: TRBD1
clone_size: -
v_call: TRBV29-1
j_call: TRBJ1-2
cdr3_aa: CSVFNRGVYGYTF
cdr3_nt: TGCAGCGTGTTCAACAGGGGGGTCTATGGCTACACCTTC

d_call: -
clone_size: -
v_call: TRBV9
j_call: TRBJ2-5
cdr3_aa: CASNPGALQETQYF
cdr3_nt: TGTGCCAGCAACCCGGGTGCCCTCCAAGAGACCCAGTACTTC

d_call: -
clone_size: few
v_call: TRBV11-2
j_call: TRBJ1-5
cdr3_aa: CASSLGGGGAPQHF
cdr3_nt: TGTGCCAGCAGCTTAGGAGGGGGTGGAGCGCCCCAGCATTTT

d_call: -
clone_size: -
v_call: TRBV6-1
j_call: TRBJ2-1
cdr3_aa: CASSEASGPQYNEQFF
cdr3_nt: TGTGCCAGCAGTGAAGCTTCCGGTCCTCAGTACAATGAGCAGTTCTTC

d_call: -
clone_size: -
v_call: TRBV7-9
j_call: TRBJ2-2
cdr3_aa: CASSLTVQSTGELFF
cdr3_nt: TGTGCCAGCAGCTTAACCGTTCAGAGCACCGGGGAGCTGTTTTTT

d_call: -
clone_size: -
v_call: TRBV27
j_call: TRBJ2-7
cdr3_aa: CASSLSGVEQYF
cdr3_nt: TGTGCCAGCAGTTTATCAGGGGTTGAGCAGTACTTC

d_call: TRBD1
clone_size: -
v_call: TRBV5-6
j_call: TRBJ1-2
cdr3_aa: CASSLGQGGVYGYTF
cdr3_nt: TGTGCCAGCAGCTTGGGACAGGGGGGAGTATATGGCTACACCTTC

d_call: -
clone_size: -
v_call: TRBV4-1
j_call: TRBJ1-2
cdr3_aa: CASSQMDKYGYTF
cdr3_nt: TGCGCCAGCAGCCAGATGGACAAATATGGCTACACCTTC

d_call: -
clone_size: few
v_call: TRBV15
j_call: TRBJ2-2
cdr3_aa: CATSRDRGTGELFF
cdr3_nt: TGTGCCACCAGCAGAGATCGGGGTACCGGGGAGCTGTTTTTT

d_call: -
clone_size: -
v_call: TRBV7-9
j_call: TRBJ2-7
cdr3_aa: CASSPTSYEQYF
cdr3_nt: TGTGCCAGCAGCCCCACTTCCTACGAGCAGTACTTC

d_call: TRBD1
clone_size: -
v_call: TRBV15
j_call: TRBJ1-5
cdr3_aa: CATSRDRAQPQHF
cdr3_nt: TGTGCCACCAGTCGGGACAGGGCTCAGCCCCAGCATTTT

d_call: -
clone_size: -
v_call: TRBV4-2
j_call: TRBJ2-3
cdr3_aa: CASSQERWDTQYF
cdr3_nt: TGTGCCAGCAGCCAAGAAAGGTGGGATACGCAGTATTTT

d_call: -
clone_size: few
v_call: TRBV27
j_call: TRBJ1-6
cdr3_aa: CASSAQSSYNSPLHF
cdr3_nt: TGTGCCAGCAGTGCTCAGAGCTCCTATAATTCACCCCTCCACTTT

d_call: -
clone_size: -
v_call: TRBV4-1
j_call: TRBJ2-7
cdr3_aa: CASSQDSGRETYEQYF
cdr3_nt: TGCGCCAGCAGCCAAGATAGTGGCAGGGAAACCTACGAGCAGTACTTC

d_call: -
clone_size: -
v_call: TRBV25-1
j_call: TRBJ1-1
cdr3_aa: CASGFSTEAFF
cdr3_nt: TGTGCCAGCGGTTTCAGTACTGAAGCTTTCTTT

d_call: -
clone_size: -
v_call: TRBV6-5
j_call: TRBJ2-1
cdr3_aa: CASSYERSSYNEQFF
cdr3_nt: TGTGCCAGCAGTTACGAGCGCTCCTCCTACAATGAGCAGTTCTTC

d_call: TRBD1
clone_size: -
v_call: TRBV5-1
j_call: TRBJ1-1
cdr3_aa: CASSPFSGQEFGNTEAFF
cdr3_nt: TGCGCCAGCAGCCCATTCTCCGGACAGGAGTTTGGGAACACTGAAGCTTTCTTT

d_call: -
clone_size: -
v_call: TRBV5-1
j_call: TRBJ2-7
cdr3_aa: CASSLTVRFTSYEQYF
cdr3_nt: TGCGCCAGCAGCTTGACGGTCAGGTTCACCTCCTACGAGCAGTACTTC

d_call: -
clone_size: -
v_call: TRBV19
j_call: TRBJ2-1
cdr3_aa: CASAASSYNEQFF
cdr3_nt: TGTGCCAGTGCGGCCTCCTCCTACAATGAGCAGTTCTTC

d_call: -
clone_size: -
v_call: TRBV7-7
j_call: TRBJ2-1
cdr3_aa: CASSQSLSSYNEQFF
cdr3_nt: TGTGCCAGCAGCCAATCCCTTAGCTCCTACAATGAGCAGTTCTTC

d_call: TRBD2
clone_size: few
v_call: TRBV7-2
j_call: TRBJ2-1
cdr3_aa: CASSVSGEYNEQFF
cdr3_nt: TGTGCCAGCAGCGTTAGCGGGGAATACAATGAGCAGTTCTTC

d_call: -
clone_size: -
v_call: TRBV7-9
j_call: TRBJ1-2
cdr3_aa: CASSHRIYGYTF
cdr3_nt: TGTGCCAGCAGCCACCGCATCTATGGCTACACCTTC

d_call: -
clone_size: -
v_call: TRBV7-8
j_call: TRBJ2-5
cdr3_aa: CASSPRGAELQETQYF
cdr3_nt: TGTGCCAGCAGCCCCCGGGGGGCAGAGCTTCAAGAGACCCAGTACTTC

d_call: -
clone_size: -
v_call: TRBV30
j_call: TRBJ2-7
cdr3_aa: CACHKGSYEQYF
cdr3_nt: TGTGCCTGCCACAAAGGATCCTACGAGCAGTACTTC

d_call: -
clone_size: -
v_call: TRBV30
j_call: TRBJ2-2
cdr3_aa: CAWRAGGPGELFF
cdr3_nt: TGTGCCTGGAGGGCAGGGGGGCCCGGGGAGCTGTTTTTT

d_call: -
clone_size: few
v_call: TRBV19
j_call: TRBJ2-7
cdr3_aa: CASSMALRGSYEQYF
cdr3_nt: TGTGCCAGTAGTATGGCACTACGGGGAAGCTACGAGCAGTACTTC

d_call: TRBD2
clone_size: -
v_call: TRBV15
j_call: TRBJ2-1
cdr3_aa: CATSNKRGSYNEQFF
cdr3_nt: TGTGCCACCAGCAATAAGCGGGGGAGCTACAATGAGCAGTTCTTC

d_call: -
clone_size: -
v_call: TRBV18
j_call: TRBJ1-2
cdr3_aa: CASSPDPPGNYGYTF
cdr3_nt: TGTGCCAGCTCACCTGACCCCCCGGGGAACTATGGCTACACCTTC

d_call: -
clone_size: -
v_call: TRBV10-3
j_call: TRBJ2-3
cdr3_aa: CAITQSHTDTQYF
cdr3_nt: TGTGCCATCACCCAATCCCACACAGATACGCAGTATTTT

d_call: -
clone_size: -
v_call: TRBV29-1
j_call: TRBJ2-7
cdr3_aa: CSGLEVNEQYF
cdr3_nt: TGCAGCGGACTCGAGGTCAACGAGCAGTACTTC

d_call: TRBD1
clone_size: -
v_call: TRBV30
j_call: TRBJ2-7
cdr3_aa: CAWSDRDRGYEQYF
cdr3_nt: TGTGCCTGGAGCGACCGGGACAGGGGCTACGAGCAGTACTTC

d_call: TRBD1
clone_size: -
v_call: TRBV2
j_call: TRBJ1-6
cdr3_aa: CASSHTGGLSPLHF
cdr3_nt: TGTGCCAGCAGTCACACAGGGGGCCTGTCACCCCTCCACTTT

d_call: -
clone_size: -
v_call: TRBV6-6
j_call: TRBJ2-1
cdr3_aa: CASSYSGWNEQFF
cdr3_nt: TGTGCCAGCAGTTACTCGGGCTGGAATGAGCAGTTCTTC